This TCR beta chain was captured by sequencing in a study of T cells in Graves' hyperthyroidism and ophthalmopathy. Patients between 18 and 65 years old had hyperthyroidism, newly diagnosed and lasting under 2 months. The study based diagnoses on clinical symptoms, serum thyroxine and TRAb, thyroid ultrasound and orbital computed tomography. PBMCs came from around 10 ml fresh peripheral blood. Many counts were recorded for this clonotype. Germline CDR1 reads SGHAT; CDR2 reads FQDESV (reference sequence). V was pared by 3 bases and J by 4 bases, with 10 bases between. The CDR3 has 14 residues. TCR beta CDR3 regions were amplified from RNA transcripts. The primer set for the first-round RT-PCR of the TCR CDR3 was HTBI. TCRdb reprocessed the multiplex PCR reads via MiXCR and lists one record per CDR3 protein. The data show fewer than 850,000 distinct CDR3 sequences, roughly 17% seen once.

This TCR derives from a man aged 45 to 65 with Graves' hyperthyroidism. Material: blood. The V call is TRBV11-1, the J call TRBJ2-1; D is possibly TRBD1 (6 bases). CDR3 DNA: TGTGCCAGCAGCTTCAGGGGAAATTACAATGAGCAGTTCTTC. This encodes CASSFRGNYNEQFF.